Presented here are 20 T cell receptor beta chains from one specimen sequenced in a study of cytomegalovirus exposure and HLA in healthy donors (dated by TCRdb to 2016 to 2017). Libraries were built with the immunoSEQ multiplex PCR assay. For the multiplex PCR, a mixture combining 60 forward primers for TCR Vbeta segments and 13 reverse primers for TCR Jbeta segments was used. As stored in TCRdb, this immuneACCESS dataset retains in-frame rearrangements with V and J assigned. A fraction of the clones does not appear; measured against another copy, unresolved V genes explain less than half of the discrepancy, and the remainder lacks a known reason. This sample is represented by about 61,000 clones; 80% to 90% of them were singletons. The ten biggest clones cover around 1.5% of the sample. Material: PBMCs. These receptors were collected from a man between 18 and 29 years old in good health and CMV-seronegative.

This rearrangement joins TRBV19 to TRBJ2-7, with TRBD2 identical over 7 bases. V gave up 6 bases and J gave up 2 bases; unmatched junction bases: 7. This CDR3 has 14 amino acids. From germline, CDR1 is LNHDA and CDR2 SQIVND (reference sequence). CDR3 sequence (DNA): TGTGCCAGTAGCGGTCGGGGGGTCACCTACGAGCAGTACTTC. Its translation: CASSGRGVTYEQYF. Full variable domain (missing parts from reference TRBV19 and TRBJ2-7): DGGITQSPKYLFRKEGQNVTLSCEQNLNHDAMYWYRQDPGQGLRLIYYSQIVNDFQKGDIAEGYSVSREKKESFPLTVTSAQKNPTAFYLCASSGRGVTYEQYFGPGTRLTVT.

The chain carries TRBV9 and TRBJ1-4, with TRBD1 as a possible D gene (5 bases). In germline, CDR1 is SGDLS, CDR2 YYNGEE. This CDR3 spans 15 amino acids. V lost 4 bases and J 0 bases, leaving 10 bases between the germline ends. The CDR3 is CASSLGGATNEKLFF. Written as DNA, the CDR3 is TGTGCCAGCAGCCTCGGAGGGGCAACTAATGAAAAACTGTTTTTT.

The V call is TRBV5-1, the J call TRBJ1-1, with a possible D match to TRBD1 (5 bases). Trimming shortened V by 1 base and J by 6 bases, and 10 bases separated the two germline ends. Germline values: CDR1 SGHRS, CDR2 YFSETQ. The CDR3 length is 13 residues. CDR3: CASSLRWGAEAFF. As DNA, the CDR3 is TGCGCCAGCAGCTTGAGGTGGGGGGCTGAAGCTTTCTTT. Supplemented by reference TRBV5-1 and TRBJ1-1, the full variable domain reads KAGVTQTPRYLIKTRGQQVTLSCSPISGHRSVSWYQQTPGQGLQFLFEYFSETQRNKGNFPGRFSGRQFSNSRSEMNVSTLELGDSALYLCASSLRWGAEAFFGQGTRLTVV.

The V call is TRBV14, the J call TRBJ2-3; D remains unclear. From germline, CDR1 is SGHDN and CDR2 FVKESK. The V end lost 0 bases, the J end lost 6 bases, and 10 bases lay between the germline ends. The CDR3 runs 14 residues. The CDR3 spells CASSQDTVLDTQYF. The CDR3 DNA reads as TGTGCCAGCAGCCAAGATACGGTGCTCGATACGCAGTATTTT.

The chain carries TRBV30 and TRBJ2-3; 7 bases fit TRBD1. This CDR3 comprises 17 residues. The V segment lost 3 bases and the J segment 0 bases; nucleotides outside the gene matches: 12. The germline V gene encodes CDR1 GTSNPN and CDR2 SVGIG (reference sequence). The CDR3 region has the DNA TGTGCCTGGAGCTTCCTAGGGGGCACGGGTAGCACAGATACGCAGTATTTT. Protein: CAWSFLGGTGSTDTQYF.

The CDR3 spells CASSLGQGASETQYF. The DNA of the CDR3 is TGTGCCAGCAGCTTAGGCCAGGGGGCATCGGAGACCCAGTACTTC. V is TRBV11-2 and J is TRBJ2-5; TRBD1 agrees at 8 bases. The CDR3 length is 15 residues. In germline, CDR1 is SGHAT, CDR2 FQNNGV. The J segment lost 5 bases and the V segment lost 1 base, leaving 6 bases of the junction unmatched. Drawing the rest from reference TRBV11-2 and TRBJ2-5, the complete variable domain is EAGVAQSPRYKIIEKRQSVAFWCNPISGHATLYWYQQILGQGPKLLIQFQNNGVVDDSQLPKDRFSAERLKGVDSTLKIQPAKLEDSAVYLCASSLGQGASETQYFGPGTRLLVL.

The chain recombines TRBV29-1 with TRBJ2-2, with D perhaps TRBD2 (5 bases). V lost 7 bases to trimming and J lost 4 bases, with 10 bases between them. The CDR3 loop spans 12 amino acids. In germline, CDR1 is SQVTM, CDR2 ANQGSEA. Here the CDR3 reads CSASRGTGELFF. CDR3 coding DNA: TGCAGCGCCTCTCGGGGCACCGGGGAGCTGTTTTTT.

This chain links TRBV4-1 with TRBJ1-1, with TRBD1 matching over 7 bases. V shed 4 bases, J shed 2 bases, and the junction held 7 bases outside the gene matches. This CDR3 has 15 residues. The germline CDR1 and CDR2 sequences are MGHRA and YSYEKL. The CDR3 DNA follows: TGCGCCAGCAGCCGTCCGGGACAGCTAAACACTGAAGCTTTCTTT. Translated, it gives CASSRPGQLNTEAFF.

The V call is TRBV5-1, the J call TRBJ1-3, with no clear D. V was cut by 0 bases and J by 9 bases, with 13 bases left in between. The CDR3 is made up of 14 amino acids. The germline gives CDR1 SGHRS, CDR2 YFSETQ. The CDR3 reads CASSLAATGGTIYF. The CDR3 DNA reads TGCGCCAGCAGCTTGGCGGCAACCGGAGGCACCATATATTTT. Variable domain in full (rest from reference TRBV5-1 and TRBJ1-3): KAGVTQTPRYLIKTRGQQVTLSCSPISGHRSVSWYQQTPGQGLQFLFEYFSETQRNKGNFPGRFSGRQFSNSRSEMNVSTLELGDSALYLCASSLAATGGTIYFGEGSWLTVV.

V gene TRBV11-2 combines with J gene TRBJ1-2; possible D gene TRBD1, 6 bases. This CDR3 is 14 amino acids long. The germline gives CDR1 SGHAT, CDR2 FQNNGV. Trimming took 5 bases from V and 4 from J, leaving 14 bases between them. Here the CDR3 DNA reads TGTGCCAGCAGCCTCGACAGGAATTTCTATGGCTACACCTTC. It is translated as CASSLDRNFYGYTF.

The chain uses TRBV11-3 and TRBJ2-1; 7 bases map to TRBD2. The CDR3 spans 16 residues. Germline lookup yields CDR1 SGHNT and CDR2 YENEEA. Trimming cost V 2 bases and J 3 bases; bases outside gene matches: 7. The CDR3 nucleotides read TGTGCCAGCAGCTTATTGGGGGACTACGACTACAATGAGCAGTTCTTC. Its translation: CASSLLGDYDYNEQFF. Variable domain in full (rest from reference TRBV11-3 and TRBJ2-1): EAGVVQSPRYKIIEKKQPVAFWCNPISGHNTLYWYLQNLGQGPELLIRYENEEAVDDSQLPKDRFSAERLKGVDSTLKIQPAELGDSAVYLCASSLLGDYDYNEQFFGPGTRLTVL.

This CDR3 is CASSFDRGYEQYF. CDR3 DNA sequence: TGTGCCAGCAGTTTCGACAGGGGATACGAGCAGTACTTC. This chain uses TRBV28 with TRBJ2-7, with TRBD1 matching 8 bases. Trimming removed 3 bases from V and 4 bases from J; junction bases left unmatched: 2. CDR1 is MDHEN and CDR2 is SYDVKM in the germline V gene. The CDR3 is made up of 13 amino acids.

The J gene is TRBJ2-3, the V gene TRBV2; D remains unclear. The CDR3 spans 15 residues. Germline V gene lookup returns CDR1 SNHLY and CDR2 FYNNEI. V shed 3 bases and J shed 4 bases, with 14 bases lying between them. CDR3 nucleotides: TGTGCCAGCAGTGAGACCCCGAGGTATGCAGATACGCAGTATTTT. This codes for CASSETPRYADTQYF.

The chain carries TRBV19 and TRBJ1-2, with D unclear. V lost 8 bases to trimming and J lost 3 bases, with 10 bases between them. This CDR3 has 12 amino acids. CDR1 and CDR2 from the germline V gene are LNHDA and SQIVND (reference sequence). Here the CDR3 reads CASDTRYYGYTF. Here the CDR3 DNA reads TGTGCCAGTGACACGCGCTACTATGGCTACACCTTC.

The genes are TRBV19 and TRBJ2-7; perhaps TRBD2 as D (5 bases). Trimming shortened V by 5 bases and J by 2 bases, and 13 bases separated the two germline ends. The germline gives CDR1 LNHDA, CDR2 SQIVND (reference sequence). This CDR3 is built from 14 residues. CDR3 sequence (DNA): TGTGCCAGTAGTTCCTCTATCGGGGCCTACGAGCAGTACTTC. It translates to CASSSSIGAYEQYF.

The chain recombines TRBV29-1 with TRBJ2-7, with TRBD1 matching 11 bases. The CDR3 has 18 amino acids. Germline lookup yields CDR1 SQVTM and CDR2 ANQGSEA. V lost 6 bases and J lost 2; bases outside the gene matches: 18. As DNA, the CDR3 is TGCAGCGTCGGCGGTACGGGACAGGGGGTGCGGAGGACCTACGAGCAGTACTTC. Amino acids: CSVGGTGQGVRRTYEQYF.

The V gene is TRBV7-9, the J gene TRBJ1-5; D possibly corresponds to TRBD1 (5 bases). The CDR3 loop spans 16 amino acids. Germline assignment: CDR1 SEHNR and CDR2 FQNEAQ (reference sequence). The V and J ends lost 0 bases and 5 bases respectively, with 14 bases between them. The CDR3 DNA reads TGTGCCAGCAGCTTAGCGGTGGAGGGACGGGATCAGCCCCAGCATTTT. Translating it yields CASSLAVEGRDQPQHF.

The chain couples TRBV29-1 to TRBJ1-4; 9 positions match TRBD1. Germline V gene lookup returns CDR1 SQVTM and CDR2 ANQGSEA. The CDR3 contains 14 residues. The J segment lost 8 bases and the V segment lost 2 bases, leaving 6 bases of the junction unmatched. The CDR3 DNA is TGCAGCGTTGAATTGGGACAGGGCTTCGAAAAACTGTTTTTT. As protein: CSVELGQGFEKLFF.

This chain joins TRBV6-1 and TRBJ2-7; 8 bases are shared with TRBD2. V lost 6 bases to trimming and J lost 2 bases; unmatched junction nucleotides: 6. Germline assignment: CDR1 MNHNS and CDR2 SASEGT. The CDR3 loop spans 14 amino acids. CDR3 nucleotides: TGTGCCAGCAGGCGCGGGGGGTTCCCCTACGAGCAGTACTTC. Residues: CASRRGGFPYEQYF.

The gene calls are TRBV5-7 and TRBJ2-2, with a tentative D call TRBD1 (7 bases). TRBV5-7 is placed among ORFs of uncertain function. The CDR3 covers 16 residues. With 1 base removed from V and 3 bases from J, the gap between germline ends came to 13 bases. CDR3 nucleotides: TGTGCCAGCAGCTTGATCGACAGGGAGGACACCGGGGAGCTGTTTTTT. This gives the protein CASSLIDREDTGELFF.